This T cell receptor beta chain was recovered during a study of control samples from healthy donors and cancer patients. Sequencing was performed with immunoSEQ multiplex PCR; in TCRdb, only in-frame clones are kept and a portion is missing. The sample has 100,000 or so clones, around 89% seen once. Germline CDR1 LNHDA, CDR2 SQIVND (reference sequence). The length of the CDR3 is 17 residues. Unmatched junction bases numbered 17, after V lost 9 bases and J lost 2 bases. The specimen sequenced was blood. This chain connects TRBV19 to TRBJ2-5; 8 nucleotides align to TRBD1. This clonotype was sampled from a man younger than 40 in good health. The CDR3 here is CASPRFGRDRNQETQYF. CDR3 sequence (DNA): TGTGCCAGCCCAAGGTTCGGTAGGGACAGGAATCAAGAGACCCAGTACTTC. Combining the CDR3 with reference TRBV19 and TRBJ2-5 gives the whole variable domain DGGITQSPKYLFRKEGQNVTLSCEQNLNHDAMYWYRQDPGQGLRLIYYSQIVNDFQKGDIAEGYSVSREKKESFPLTVTSAQKNPTAFYLCASPRFGRDRNQETQYFGPGTRLLVL.